This T cell receptor (beta chain) was captured in a study of control samples from healthy donors and cancer patients. This clone came up a few times. Clones were sequenced by immunoSEQ multiplex PCR, and TCRdb holds only the in-frame ones, with some missing. The repertoire holds 350,000 to 450,000 clones, with around 90% as singletons. From germline, CDR1 is MDHEN and CDR2 SYDVKM. V trimming: 3 bases; J trimming: 8 bases; junction bases outside the gene matches: 16. This CDR3 is built from 18 residues. The chain has TRBV28 and TRBJ2-2; TRBD1 aligns across 9 bases. This clonotype was sampled from a man aged 35-49 years with head and neck cancer. Sequenced input: PBMCs. CDR3: CASSFYRGRRAVKGELFF. The CDR3 nucleotides read TGTGCCAGCAGTTTCTACAGGGGGCGGAGAGCTGTAAAGGGGGAGCTGTTTTTT. The entire variable domain, with the rest obtained from reference TRBV28 and TRBJ2-2, is as follows: DVKVTQSSRYLVKRTGEKVFLECVQDMDHENMFWYRQDPGLGLRLIYFSYDVKMKEKGDIPEGYSVSREKKERFSLILESASTNQTSMYLCASSFYRGRRAVKGELFFGEGSRLTVL.